Listed here are 16 T cell receptor beta chains from one sample, sequenced in a study of healthy donors' naive CD4 and CD8 T cells (dated by TCRdb to the mid-2010s). Sequencing used a 454 GS FLX Titanium. A previously published linear amplification protocol was used to build the TCR libraries, starting from roughly 500 ng of total RNA. TCRdb reprocessed the public reads (quality trimming at Q25 with fastp, clone calling with MiXCR) and kept in-frame beta chains. A single entry per CDR3 protein holds the most common genes and DNA from its merged rows. The sample contains around 200,000 distinct CDR3 sequences, around 74% of them found a single time. The leading ten clones occupy roughly 2.3% of the sample. Specimen: naive CD4+ and CD8+ T cells sorted from blood, pooled from several donors. The cell subset or site label on this specimen signifies: FACS-sorted naive CD4+ (CD45RO-CD45RA+) and naive CD8+ (CD45RA+CD27bright) T cells. The receptor source for this set is a pool of human donors in good health; the sample pools cells from several healthy donors.

J is TRBJ2-3 and V is TRBV29-1; D not certain. With 0 bases removed from V and 2 bases from J, the gap between germline ends came to 6 bases. Germline loops: CDR1 SQVTM, CDR2 ANQGSEA. The length of the CDR3 is 13 residues. CDR3 sequence: CSVEDLDTDTQYF. The DNA of the CDR3 is TGCAGCGTTGAAGATCTGGACACAGATACGCAGTATTTT.

The chain is built from TRBV7-9 and TRBJ2-7, with a possible D match to TRBD1 (6 bases). CDR1 and CDR2 (germline): SEHNR, FQNEAQ (reference sequence). This CDR3 is 12 amino acids long. V lost 1 base to trimming and J lost 6 bases, with 7 bases between them. The CDR3 region has the DNA TGTGCCAGCAGCTTAGGGACAGCCGAGCAGTACTTC. As protein: CASSLGTAEQYF.

CDR3 bases: TGTGCCAGTAGTATTGGGTGGAACCACGAGCAGTACTTC. Encoded protein: CASSIGWNHEQYF. The rearrangement joins TRBV19 to TRBJ2-7, with D uncertain. CDR3 length: 13 amino acids. Germline values: CDR1 LNHDA, CDR2 SQIVND (reference sequence). With 3 bases removed from V and 5 bases from J, the gap between germline ends came to 11 bases.

The CDR3 spells CASSRGTGELQPQHF. CDR3 bases: TGTGCCAGCAGCCGCGGGACAGGGGAACTTCAGCCCCAGCATTTT. This rearrangement joins TRBV5-6 to TRBJ1-5; TRBD1 matches at 10 bases. CDR1 and CDR2 from the germline V gene are SGHDT and YYEEEE. J was trimmed by 6 bases and V by 4 bases; bases with no gene match: 7. The CDR3 is made up of 15 amino acids. The entire variable domain, with the rest obtained from reference TRBV5-6 and TRBJ1-5, is as follows: DAGVTQSPTHLIKTRGQQVTLRCSPKSGHDTVSWYQQALGQGPQFIFQYYEEEERQRGNFPDRFSGHQFPNYSSELNVNALLLGDSALYLCASSRGTGELQPQHFGDGTRLSIL.

The chain links TRBV20-1 to TRBJ1-1, with D perhaps TRBD1 (6 bases). The germline V and J ends were trimmed by 6 bases and 6 bases, with 14 bases remaining between them. Germline V lookup: CDR1 DFQATT, CDR2 SNEGSKA (reference sequence). The CDR3 loop spans 12 amino acids. The CDR3 protein is CSASRDNPEAFF. CDR3 coding DNA: TGCAGTGCGAGCCGGGACAATCCTGAAGCTTTCTTT.

The rearrangement links TRBV28 to TRBJ2-1, with a tentative D call TRBD1 (5 bases). V was cut by 8 bases and J by 2 bases, with 16 bases left in between. Germline values: CDR1 MDHEN, CDR2 SYDVKM. There are 15 residues in the CDR3. The CDR3 loop reads CASHTRWGTYNEQFF. CDR3 in DNA: TGTGCCAGCCACACAAGGTGGGGCACCTACAATGAGCAGTTCTTC.

The rearrangement links TRBV29-1 to TRBJ1-2; the D gene is possibly TRBD1 (6 bases). The germline CDR1 and CDR2 sequences are SQVTM and ANQGSEA. The CDR3 is 11 amino acids. Deletions cut 6 bases from V and 6 bases from J, with 11 bases between. The CDR3: CSVADRNGYTF. CDR3 sequence (DNA): TGCAGCGTCGCCGACAGGAATGGCTACACCTTC.

This clonotype was observed a few times. The chain links TRBV12-3 or TRBV12-4 to TRBJ2-6; possibly TRBD1 or TRBD2 for D (6 bases each). CDR3 length: 19 amino acids. V was clipped by 2 bases and J by 4 bases, with 21 bases between them. The CDR3 loop is CASSLRGARNPPGANVLTF. The DNA for the CDR3 is TGTGCCAGCAGTTTAAGGGGGGCAAGGAACCCACCCGGGGCCAACGTCCTGACTTTC.

This sequence joins TRBV28 and TRBJ1-2; no definite D call. The V gene lost 1 base and the J gene lost 7 bases, with 4 bases spanning the gap. Germline V gene lookup returns CDR1 MDHEN and CDR2 SYDVKM. The CDR3 length is 11 residues. The CDR3 protein is CASSLFSGYTF. DNA of the CDR3: TGTGCCAGCAGTTTATTCTCTGGCTACACCTTC.

The chain is built from TRBV27 and TRBJ1-6; 8 positions agree with TRBD1. This CDR3 region has 15 residues. Trimming took 6 bases from V and 7 from J; bases not matched to a gene: 8. The germline V gene encodes CDR1 MNHEY and CDR2 SMNVEV (reference sequence). The CDR3 DNA reads TGTGCCAGCAGGCCAGGACAGGGTTTGAATTCACCCCTCCACTTT. This gives the protein CASRPGQGLNSPLHF.

CDR3 sequence: CASSQAGYNEQFF. The CDR3 DNA sequence: TGCGCCAGCAGCCAAGCCGGTTACAATGAGCAGTTCTTC. The chain employs TRBV4-1 and TRBJ2-1, with no clear D. The V and J ends lost 1 base and 4 bases respectively, with 5 bases between them. Germline V gene sequence: CDR1 MGHRA, CDR2 YSYEKL. This CDR3 comprises 13 residues.

This chain links TRBV30 with TRBJ2-1; a weak D match, TRBD2 (6 bases). Per the germline V gene, CDR1 is GTSNPN and CDR2 is SVGIG (reference sequence). This CDR3 comprises 13 residues. V lost 4 bases to trimming and J lost 7 bases, with 14 bases between them. The DNA of the CDR3 is TGTGCCTGGACCCCCGGGGCGGGGAATGAGCAGTTCTTC. Protein product: CAWTPGAGNEQFF. The whole variable domain, remainder taken from reference TRBV30 and TRBJ2-1, is SQTIHQWPATLVQPVGSPLSLECTVEGTSNPNLYWYRQAAGRGLQLLFYSVGIGQISSEVPQNLSASRPQDRQFILSSKKLLLSDSGFYLCAWTPGAGNEQFFGPGTRLTVL.

CDR3 loop: CSVIGWGTEAFF. CDR3 in DNA: TGCAGCGTTATCGGGTGGGGGACTGAAGCTTTCTTT. This chain connects TRBV29-1 to TRBJ1-1; maybe TRBD1 (5 bases). CDR3 length: 12 amino acids. The V end lost 5 bases, the J end lost 5 bases, and 12 bases lay between the germline ends. CDR1 is SQVTM, CDR2 ANQGSEA, per germline.

In its sample, this clonotype was seen a few times. J is TRBJ1-1 and V is TRBV6-5; 7 bases align to TRBD1. Germline V gene data show CDR1 as MNHEY and CDR2 as SVGAGI. The trim removed 5 bases at V and 3 bases at J, leaving 9 bases unmatched. The CDR3 has 15 amino acids. CDR3 sequence (DNA): TGTGCCAGCAGTCTCGACAGGGTTTGGGACACTGAAGCTTTCTTT. Translating it yields CASSLDRVWDTEAFF.

The rearrangement joins TRBV7-2 to TRBJ1-2, with D uncertain. V lost 1 base and J 1 base, leaving 10 bases between the germline ends. This CDR3 has 15 residues. Per germline, CDR1 SGHTA and CDR2 FQGNSA. The CDR3 region is CASSLGPTGNYGYTF. The CDR3 nucleotides read TGTGCCAGCAGCTTAGGGCCGACTGGTAACTATGGCTACACCTTC. Full variable domain (remainder filled in from reference TRBV7-2 and TRBJ1-2): GAGVSQSPSNKVTEKGKDVELRCDPISGHTALYWYRQSLGQGLEFLIYFQGNSAPDKSGLPSDRFSAERTGGSVSTLTIQRTQQEDSAVYLCASSLGPTGNYGYTFGSGTRLTVV.

This clonotype was seen once. This chain links TRBV27 with TRBJ1-5, with 7 positions matching TRBD1. The CDR3 length is 13 residues. The V and J ends lost 6 bases and 2 bases, in that order; junction bases with no gene match: 1. Germline V gene lookup returns CDR1 MNHEY and CDR2 SMNVEV (reference sequence). The CDR3: CASRGGGNQPQHF. In DNA, the CDR3 is TGTGCCAGCAGAGGGGGCGGCAATCAGCCCCAGCATTTT.